The 25 T cell receptor beta chains below come from one sample, sequenced in a study of T-cell memory formation after mild COVID-19. MiXCR, run by TCRdb on the 5' RACE reads, gives a single entry per CDR3 protein. The sample lists 300,000 to 400,000 distinct CDR3 sequences, 25% to 30% occurring once. The sequencing input was PBMCs or a T cell subset sorted from them (not recorded which). Receptors originate from an adult woman who had mild COVID-19 (a few samples of this study predate the infection). Cell type and time point are not known.

This clonotype was seen a handful of times. The V and J genes are TRBV9 and TRBJ2-7; TRBD2 matches at 7 bases. From germline, CDR1 is SGDLS and CDR2 YYNGEE. The CDR3 is 14 residues long. J gave up 4 bases and V 0 bases, and 4 bases lay outside the gene matches. The DNA of the CDR3 is TGTGCCAGCAGCGTAGGAGGGGAGGGGTACGAGCAGTACTTC. This translates into CASSVGGEGYEQYF.

This chain joins TRBV9 and TRBJ2-4; D unresolved. V gave up 0 bases and J gave up 9 bases, with 10 bases separating them. The germline gives CDR1 SGDLS, CDR2 YYNGEE. The CDR3 is made up of 13 amino acids. The CDR3 protein is CASSVEGRSIQYF. The DNA of the CDR3 is TGTGCCAGCAGCGTAGAAGGTCGTAGCATTCAGTACTTC. The full variable domain, with the rest looked up from reference TRBV9 and TRBJ2-4, is DSGVTQTPKHLITATGQRVTLRCSPRSGDLSVYWYQQSLDQGLQFLIQYYNGEERAKGNILERFSAQQFPDLHSELNLSSLELGDSALYFCASSVEGRSIQYFGAGTRLSVL.

This chain joins TRBV12-3 or TRBV12-4 and TRBJ2-3; the match to TRBD2 covers 7 bases. This CDR3 is 15 amino acids long. With 11 bases clipped from V and 5 bases from J, the junction kept 16 bases outside the gene matches. The CDR3 sequence is CASGNSGQKGDTQYF. For the CDR3, the DNA is TGTGCCTCAGGGAATAGCGGGCAGAAAGGAGATACGCAGTATTTT.

This clonotype was counted a few times. V and J are TRBV7-7 and TRBJ2-7; D gene uncertain. Trimming shortened V by 1 base and J by 6 bases, and 10 bases separated the two germline ends. The length of the CDR3 is 13 residues. The germline V gene has CDR1 SSHAT and CDR2 FNYEAQ (reference sequence). The CDR3 DNA is TGTGCCAGCAGCTTAGAGGTTAATACCGAGCAGTACTTC. This translates into CASSLEVNTEQYF.

Note on this clonotype: An end of the junction does not agree with germline; a read error may underlie this. V is TRBV6-5 and J is TRBJ2-5, with no clear D. CDR1 MNHEY and CDR2 SVGAGI come from the germline V gene. The CDR3 totals 15 residues. CDR3 nucleotides: TGTGCCAGCAAGGGAACCGGTTACGGCGGAGAGAACCAGTACTTC. It encodes CASKGTGYGGENQYF.

Concerning this clonotype itself: The junction differs from germline at one of its ends, possibly a read error. The gene calls are TRBV27 and TRBJ2-7; D may be TRBD1 (5 bases). CDR3 length: 14 amino acids. Germline CDR1 MNHEY, CDR2 SMNVEV (reference sequence). Here the CDR3 reads CATSSDTGSYEQYF. The CDR3, as DNA: TGTGCCACCAGTTCGGACACAGGCTCCTACGAGCAGTACTTC.

This clonotype was counted a few times. The V gene is TRBV7-6, the J gene TRBJ2-7, with D unclear. The germline V gene encodes CDR1 SGHVS and CDR2 FNYEAQ. Trimming removed 5 bases at V and 6 bases at J, with 17 bases between. CDR3 length equals 14 residues. The CDR3 DNA reads TGTGCCAGCAGCCAGAGGTCACCCAATCGCGAGCAGTACTTC. Amino acids: CASSQRSPNREQYF. Using reference TRBV7-6 and TRBJ2-7 for the parts outside the CDR3, the full variable domain is GAGVSQSPRYKVTKRGQDVALRCDPISGHVSLYWYRQALGQGPEFLTYFNYEAQQDKSGLPNDRFSAERPEGSISTLTIQRTEQRDSAMYRCASSQRSPNREQYFGPGTRLTVT.

The chain combines TRBV24-1 with TRBJ2-7, with 10 bases lining up with TRBD1. Trimming cost V 12 bases and J 3 bases; bases outside gene matches: 7. Germline loops: CDR1 KGHDR, CDR2 SFDVKD. This CDR3 comprises 13 residues. CDR3 protein: CAPRGQGSYEQYF. CDR3 in DNA: TGTGCCCCCCGGGGACAGGGGAGCTACGAGCAGTACTTC.

The rearrangement joins TRBV9 to TRBJ2-2, with D uncertain. CDR1 and CDR2 from the germline V gene are SGDLS and YYNGEE. This CDR3 contains 13 residues. V dropped 0 bases and J dropped 5 bases, with 5 bases sitting between them. CDR3 DNA sequence: TGTGCCAGCAGCGTAGCAGTAACCGGGGAGCTGTTTTTT. This translates into CASSVAVTGELFF.

The rearrangement joins TRBV20-1 to TRBJ2-3, with 11 bases fitting TRBD2. The length of the CDR3 is 15 residues. Germline loops: CDR1 DFQATT, CDR2 SNEGSKA (reference sequence). After removal of 6 bases from V and 3 bases from J, the junction contained 8 bases not matched to a gene. CDR3 sequence reads: CSAGNSGGVTDTQYF. The DNA for the CDR3 is TGCAGTGCGGGGAATAGCGGGGGGGTGACAGATACGCAGTATTTT.

A note on this clonotype: One end of the junction fails to match germline, which may point to a read error. V usage is TRBV5-1 and J usage is TRBJ2-7, with D perhaps matching TRBD2 (6 bases). Germline CDR1 is SGHRS and CDR2 is YFSETQ. The CDR3 covers 14 residues. Here the CDR3 reads CASSRSGDLYEKYF. The CDR3 bases are TGCGCCAGCAGCCGGTCGGGGGACCTCTACGAGAAGTACTTC.

The sample holds a few counts of this clonotype. V usage is TRBV12-3 or TRBV12-4 and J usage is TRBJ1-1; D is possibly TRBD1 (6 bases). Trimming pared 7 bases from V and 4 bases from J, leaving 19 bases between. The CDR3 is 15 residues long. The CDR3 DNA reads as TGTGCCAGCAACTCCTTCACAGGGATGGTCACTGAAGCTTTCTTT. This gives the protein CASNSFTGMVTEAFF.

This clonotype was detected only once. This chain links TRBV6-1 with TRBJ1-3; maybe TRBD1 (5 bases). Trimming pared 7 bases from V and 4 bases from J, leaving 17 bases between. The CDR3 loop spans 15 amino acids. Germline V lookup: CDR1 MNHNS, CDR2 SASEGT. In DNA, the CDR3 is TGTGCCAGCACCGTCGGGACCAAGGTGGGAAACACCATATATTTT. Protein sequence: CASTVGTKVGNTIYF.

The chain combines TRBV3-1 with TRBJ1-1, with TRBD1 as a possible D gene (6 bases). The V end was cut by 5 bases, the J end by 5 bases, with 12 bases between. The germline V gene has CDR1 LGHDT and CDR2 YNNKEL (reference sequence). The CDR3 loop spans 13 amino acids. CDR3 coding DNA: TGTGCCAGCAGCGACAGGAGGACGACTGAAGCTTTCTTT. It codes for CASSDRRTTEAFF. Complete variable domain (other parts from reference TRBV3-1 and TRBJ1-1): DTAVSQTPKYLVTQMGNDKSIKCEQNLGHDTMYWYKQDSKKFLKIMFSYNNKELIINETVPNRFSPKSPDKAHLNLHINSLELGDSAVYFCASSDRRTTEAFFGQGTRLTVV.

V gene TRBV5-1 combines with J gene TRBJ2-5, with 8 bases that match TRBD1. Germline-derived CDR1 and CDR2 are SGHRS and YFSETQ. V was pared by 4 bases and J by 4 bases, with 6 bases of the junction left unmatched. The CDR3 contains 14 residues. CDR3 nucleotide sequence: TGCGCCAGCAGCCCAGGGGGCATGGGAGAGACCCAGTACTTC. This translates into CASSPGGMGETQYF.

This chain joins TRBV5-1 and TRBJ1-5; weak D call: TRBD1 (5 bases). V lost 4 bases and J lost 0, with 11 bases in between. This CDR3 has 15 residues. The germline gives CDR1 SGHRS, CDR2 YFSETQ. CDR3 amino acids: CASSEGSNSNQPQHF. CDR3 in DNA: TGCGCCAGCAGCGAGGGGTCTAATAGCAATCAGCCCCAGCATTTT.

The genes are TRBV7-9 and TRBJ1-1; no firm D call. Deletions cut 1 base from V and 8 bases from J, with 11 bases between. CDR3 length equals 13 residues. Germline CDR1 is SEHNR and CDR2 is FQNEAQ (reference sequence). The CDR3 here is CASSLGIGSEAFF. CDR3 DNA: TGTGCCAGCAGCTTAGGTATCGGCTCGGAAGCTTTCTTT.

This clonotype has just a few counts. The chain combines TRBV14 with TRBJ2-6; possibly TRBD2 for D (6 bases). The CDR3 is 20 amino acids. Germline CDR1 reads SGHDN; CDR2 reads FVKESK. Trimming removed 0 bases at V and 0 bases at J, with 18 bases between. CDR3 amino acids: CASSQDSFSRGYSGANVLTF. The CDR3 DNA sequence: TGTGCCAGCAGCCAAGACTCCTTTTCACGGGGGTACTCTGGGGCCAACGTCCTGACTTTC.

The rearrangement links TRBV19 to TRBJ2-3; D gene ambiguous. Germline values: CDR1 LNHDA, CDR2 SQIVND (reference sequence). This CDR3 region has 13 residues. V gave up 2 bases and J gave up 0 bases, with 3 bases separating them. CDR3 sequence: CASSIQSTDTQYF. For the CDR3, the DNA is TGTGCCAGTAGTATACAAAGCACAGATACGCAGTATTTT.

In its sample, this clonotype was seen a few times. The V and J genes are TRBV20-1 and TRBJ2-3; D perhaps matches TRBD2 (5 bases). The ends were cut back, 2 bases at V and 2 bases at J, with 14 bases in the middle. The CDR3 covers 15 residues. Germline V CDR1 and CDR2: DFQATT, SNEGSKA (reference sequence). The DNA for the CDR3 is TGCAGTGCTAGACGGGGATCGGCGAACACAGATACGCAGTATTTT. Translating it yields CSARRGSANTDTQYF.

V gene TRBV20-1 combines with J gene TRBJ2-7; 8 bases agree with TRBD2. Looked up from germline, CDR1 is DFQATT and CDR2 is SNEGSKA (reference sequence). This CDR3 spans 14 amino acids. V trimming: 0 bases; J trimming: 5 bases; junction bases outside the gene matches: 6. The CDR3 DNA is TGCAGTGCTAGAGACGTGGGACTAGAAAACGAGCAGTACTTC. Encoded protein: CSARDVGLENEQYF.

The V and J genes are TRBV9 and TRBJ2-2; tentative D call: TRBD1 (6 bases). The germline V gene encodes CDR1 SGDLS and CDR2 YYNGEE. Trimming shortened V by 0 bases and J by 4 bases, and 10 bases separated the two germline ends. The CDR3 has 15 amino acids. The DNA for the CDR3 is TGTGCCAGCAGCGTAGACAGGGTAGCCACCGGGGAGCTGTTTTTT. It specifies CASSVDRVATGELFF.

The CDR3 reads CSARKNTEAFF. CDR3 nucleotide sequence: TGCAGTGCTAGAAAGAACACTGAAGCTTTCTTT. V gene TRBV20-1 combines with J gene TRBJ1-1; D not resolved. CDR3 size: 11 residues. Germline CDR1 reads DFQATT; CDR2 reads SNEGSKA (reference sequence). Trimming left V 2 bases short and J 1 base short, with 2 bases between.

This clonotype was picked up a small number of times. V gene TRBV29-1 combines with J gene TRBJ2-2; the D is unclear. Germline CDR1 and CDR2: SQVTM and ANQGSEA. Deletions cut 2 bases from V and 1 base from J, with 2 bases between. This CDR3 region has 12 residues. CDR3 protein: CSVELNTGELFF. The CDR3 bases are TGCAGCGTTGAATTGAACACCGGGGAGCTGTTTTTT.

This chain uses TRBV27 with TRBJ1-2, with 7 bases matching TRBD1. Trimming cost V 6 bases and J 6 bases; bases outside gene matches: 7. This CDR3 comprises 13 residues. The germline CDR1 and CDR2 sequences are MNHEY and SMNVEV (reference sequence). As DNA, the CDR3 is TGTGCCAGCAGGAGAACAGGGGCCCATGGCTACACCTTC. It encodes CASRRTGAHGYTF.